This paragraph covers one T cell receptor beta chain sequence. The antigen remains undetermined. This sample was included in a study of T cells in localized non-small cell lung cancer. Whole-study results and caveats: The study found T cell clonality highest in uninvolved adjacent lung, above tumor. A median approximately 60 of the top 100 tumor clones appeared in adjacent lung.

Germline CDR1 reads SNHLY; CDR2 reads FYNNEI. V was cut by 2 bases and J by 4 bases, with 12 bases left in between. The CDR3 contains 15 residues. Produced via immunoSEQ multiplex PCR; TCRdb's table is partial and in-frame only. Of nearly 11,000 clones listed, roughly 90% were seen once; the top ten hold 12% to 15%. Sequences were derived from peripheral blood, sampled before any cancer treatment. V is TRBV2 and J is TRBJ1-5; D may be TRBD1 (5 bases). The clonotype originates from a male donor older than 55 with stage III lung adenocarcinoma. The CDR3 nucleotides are TGTGCCAGCAGTGAAAGGAGGGCAGGGAATCAGCCCCAGCATTTT. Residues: CASSERRAGNQPQHF.